The clone carrying this T cell receptor beta chain was found a few times. No antigen is known for it. The data were taken from a study of CD8 T cells in ankylosing spondylitis. The authors made TCR beta libraries by quantitative 5'-RACE with molecular barcodes. MiXCR was run by TCRdb on the 5' RACE reads, yielding one entry per CDR3 protein. Seen here are roughly 30,000 distinct CDR3 sequences, 30% observed once, and the top ten hold 45%. Study-level points and caveats: In ankylosing spondylitis blood, a motif of fewer than 10 highly homologous TCR beta variants appeared characteristic. Significantly higher representation of disease-linked clones was reported for matched ankylosing spondylitis synovial fluid. Past research had described some motif variants in reactive arthritis synovial fluid and blood.

The clonotype was recovered from a male donor with ankylosing spondylitis. Sequencing used synovial fluid, either unsorted or a sorted T cell fraction (not recorded which).

CDR3 nucleotide sequence: TGTGCCAGCAGGCTCATGGTCGCCGGGGAGCTGTTTTTT. The encoded protein is CASRLMVAGELFF. The rearrangement uses TRBV25-1 and TRBJ2-2; unclear D gene. V was pared by 6 bases and J by 6 bases, with 11 bases between. The CDR3 is 13 amino acids. Germline lookup yields CDR1 MGHDK and CDR2 SYGVNS.